The 10 T cell receptor beta chains given below trace back to one sample, sequenced in a study of cytomegalovirus exposure and HLA in healthy donors. It was with 60 Vbeta and 13 Jbeta primers that the PCR ran. The table came from immunoSEQ multiplex PCR; TCRdb's copy has only in-frame clones and leaves some out. The sample holds about 120,000 clones, just under 75% seen once. The specimen was PBMCs. Source of these receptors: a human donor in good health.

The CDR3 DNA reads TGTGCCAGCAGTGAGTCAGACCGCGGTGGCTACACCTTC. It translates to CASSESDRGGYTF. The chain joins TRBV6-1 to TRBJ1-2, with no clear D. V gave up 3 bases and J gave up 7 bases, with 12 bases separating them. Germline V CDR1 and CDR2: MNHNS, SASEGT. CDR3 length: 13 amino acids.

The genes are TRBV6-1 and TRBJ2-1; 9 positions match TRBD1. Looked up from germline, CDR1 is MNHNS and CDR2 is SASEGT. The trim removed 0 bases at V and 7 bases at J, leaving 7 bases unmatched. The CDR3 is made up of 16 amino acids. The CDR3 here is CASSEAGTGQRNEQFF. The DNA for the CDR3 is TGTGCCAGCAGTGAAGCGGGGACAGGGCAAAGAAATGAGCAGTTCTTC.

V usage is TRBV7-2 and J usage is TRBJ1-1, with D possibly TRBD1 on 5 matching bases. CDR3 length equals 12 residues. Per germline, CDR1 SGHTA and CDR2 FQGNSA. Trimming removed 10 bases at V and 2 bases at J, with 11 bases between. CDR3 in amino acids: CATGQTNTEAFF. CDR3 coding DNA: TGTGCCACAGGGCAGACTAACACTGAAGCTTTCTTT.

The chain uses TRBV4-2 and TRBJ2-7; TRBD1 matches 10 bases. V dropped 1 base and J dropped 2; count of bases not matched to a gene: 5. CDR1 is LGHNA, CDR2 YNFKEQ, per germline. The CDR3 totals 16 residues. CDR3 sequence reads: CASSQGGQGVAYEQYF. CDR3 bases: TGTGCCAGCAGCCAAGGAGGACAGGGGGTTGCCTACGAGCAGTACTTC.

V is TRBV7-2 and J is TRBJ1-2; 9 nucleotides match TRBD1. The J segment lost 3 bases and the V segment lost 5 bases, leaving 10 bases of the junction unmatched. This CDR3 region has 16 residues. Germline V gene lookup returns CDR1 SGHTA and CDR2 FQGNSA. CDR3 sequence: CASSETGGEAYYGYTF. DNA of the CDR3: TGTGCCAGCAGCGAAACAGGGGGCGAGGCCTACTATGGCTACACCTTC.

The rearrangement uses TRBV5-6 and TRBJ1-4; TRBD1 might be the D (5 bases). The CDR3 consists of 17 residues. CDR1 and CDR2 (germline): SGHDT, YYEEEE. V was trimmed by 0 bases and J by 3 bases, leaving 15 bases between them. The CDR3, as DNA: TGTGCCAGCAGCTTGGGATCTTCCCCGGGGGCTAATGAAAAACTGTTTTTT. Protein: CASSLGSSPGANEKLFF. The full variable domain, in which reference TRBV5-6 and TRBJ1-4 provide the parts outside the CDR3, is DAGVTQSPTHLIKTRGQQVTLRCSPKSGHDTVSWYQQALGQGPQFIFQYYEEEERQRGNFPDRFSGHQFPNYSSELNVNALLLGDSALYLCASSLGSSPGANEKLFFGSGTQLSVL.

This clone was seen only a few times. The chain recombines TRBV2 with TRBJ1-1; TRBD1 agrees at 7 bases. V gave up 6 bases and J gave up 0 bases; unmatched junction bases: 7. CDR1 SNHLY and CDR2 FYNNEI come from the germline V gene. The CDR3 runs to 15 residues. This CDR3 reads CASRGTVNMNTEAFF. CDR3 nucleotide sequence: TGTGCCAGCAGAGGGACAGTGAACATGAACACTGAAGCTTTCTTT.

The chain joins TRBV7-8 to TRBJ1-1; TRBD1 agrees at 8 bases. The CDR3 loop spans 15 amino acids. Germline V lookup: CDR1 SGHVS, CDR2 FQNEAQ. Unmatched junction bases numbered 5, after V lost 3 bases and J lost 2 bases. CDR3 nucleotides: TGTGCCAGCAGCTTCGGCCAGGGGGCCAACACTGAAGCTTTCTTT. It translates to CASSFGQGANTEAFF. Complete variable domain (other parts from reference TRBV7-8 and TRBJ1-1): GAGVSQSPRYKVAKRGQDVALRCDPISGHVSLFWYQQALGQGPEFLTYFQNEAQLDKSGLPSDRFFAERPEGSVSTLKIQRTQQEDSAVYLCASSFGQGANTEAFFGQGTRLTVV.

The chain links TRBV7-2 to TRBJ1-6; 10 nucleotides line up with TRBD1. In germline, CDR1 is SGHTA, CDR2 FQGNSA. CDR3 length: 14 residues. After removal of 9 bases from V and 7 bases from J, the junction contained 6 bases not matched to a gene. Written as DNA, the CDR3 is TGTGCCAGTAGCCCGGGACAGGGGAATTCACCCCTCCACTTT. Translated, it gives CASSPGQGNSPLHF.

The chain uses TRBV12-5 and TRBJ2-5; 9 bases align to TRBD2. J gave up 1 base and V 1 base, and 7 bases lay outside the gene matches. Germline CDR1 is LGHNT and CDR2 is FRNRAP. The CDR3 sequence is 17 residues long. The CDR3 nucleotides read TGTGCTAGTGGTTTGGAAGGGGTACTAGCGGGCCAAGAGACCCAGTACTTC. Its protein is CASGLEGVLAGQETQYF.